This T cell receptor (beta chain) emerged from a study of cytomegalovirus exposure and HLA in healthy donors. Study overall: There were a few hundred genotyped donors. Of these, 81% fell in the genetic ancestry cluster associated with self-reported Caucasian donors.

General study findings and limits: According to the study, 180 or so TCR beta chains were cytomegalovirus-associated. Most TCR sequences showed up rarely, but some public TCRs showed up in many donors.

This clone came up once. Antigen specificity is unknown. Trimming took off 0 bases at V and 1 base at J, with 25 bases between the two ends. CDR3 size: 21 residues. 13 Jbeta primers and 60 Vbeta primers were used for the PCR. Under the authors' procedure: A follow-up analysis tallied about 88 million unique TCR beta chains, about 10 million shared. Profiled with immunoSEQ multiplex PCR; TCRdb holds only in-frame clones, not every one. V and J calls and clone size are those listed in that table; D and trimming were worked out from the DNA. The sample yields 130,000 or so clones, 70% to 90% seen once. The clonotype comes from a man in his forties or fifties in good health and CMV-seronegative. Sequenced input: PBMCs. The chain joins TRBV23-1 to TRBJ2-4, with a weak D call TRBD2 (6 bases). TRBV23-1 is given ORF status, its function remaining uncertain. In nucleotides, the CDR3 is TGCGCCAGCAGTCAATCAGCGGCGACGGAGGGGACCTTGAGGGCCAAAAACATTCAGTACTTC. It yields the protein CASSQSAATEGTLRAKNIQYF.